The entry below gives a single T cell receptor beta chain sequence along with its context. The data were obtained in a study of T cell responses to AZD1222 COVID-19 vaccine. Repertoires were generated with immunoSEQ multiplex PCR, while TCRdb's copy carries only in-frame clones and drops some. The repertoire consists of roughly 98,000 clones, with approximately 84% occurring once and the leading ten covering 14%. From germline, CDR1 is SNHLY and CDR2 FYNNEI. J was trimmed by 6 bases and V by 8 bases; bases with no gene match: 9. The CDR3 is 13 residues long. Sample: peripheral blood, taken 28 days after the second AZD1222 dose. The J gene is TRBJ2-7, the V gene TRBV2, with TRBD1 identical over 8 bases. The receptor was isolated from an adult who received the AZD1222 COVID-19 vaccine. The CDR3: CASGGQAQLEQYF. The CDR3 bases are TGTGCCAGCGGGGGACAGGCGCAACTCGAGCAGTACTTC.